This TCR beta chain was recovered during a study of blood T cells in healthy people across ages. Study details: Through template switching, about one barcoded beta molecule was captured per two T cells, as measured in model experiments.

Then a second PCR, running roughly 7 to 11 cycles, was carried out with a sample-barcoded 5' primer and a J-beta primer mix. TCRdb used MiXCR to reprocess the 5' RACE reads, holding one entry per CDR3 protein. The sample holds 1.4 million or so distinct CDR3 sequences, approximately 42% seen once. General study results and limits: Diversity was higher, and naive CD4+ cells more numerous, in long-lived donors than in aged donors.

The germline V gene has CDR1 DFQATT and CDR2 SNEGSKA (reference sequence). V was shortened by 5 bases and J by 4 bases, with 14 bases between the two germline ends. This CDR3 region has 13 residues. As for this clonotype: The antigen is not known.

The sequencing sample was made of blood. This TCR was recovered from a young woman in good health. J is TRBJ2-5 and V is TRBV20-1, with a weak D call TRBD1 (5 bases). The CDR3 nucleotides are TGCAGTGCTTGGACATTTGATAGAGAGACCCAGTACTTC. It yields the protein CSAWTFDRETQYF.